This T cell receptor (beta chain) stems from a study of spatial heterogeneity in lung cancer. TCRdb re-called the 5' RACE reads through MiXCR, storing one row per CDR3 protein. This sample has about 45,000 distinct CDR3 sequences; approximately 10% occur once, and the top ten carry roughly 45%. Germline V CDR1 and CDR2: LGHDT, YNNKEL (reference sequence). The CDR3 is made up of 15 amino acids. V lost 4 bases, J lost 2 bases, and 12 bases lay in between. The time point was: sample taken at primary tumor resection. The sequenced material consisted of unsorted whole RNA from tumor, nontumor lung or frozen PBMC. This clonotype came up many times.

The specimen was PBMCs, collected at surgery. This sequence joins TRBV3-1 and TRBJ1-5; possibly TRBD1 for D (5 bases). This sequence was found in a female donor with early-stage non-small cell lung cancer. CDR3 amino acids: CASSLGLGGNQPQHF. As DNA, the CDR3 is TGTGCCAGCAGCCTCGGACTAGGGGGCAATCAGCCCCAGCATTTT. The whole variable domain, filled in from reference TRBV3-1 and TRBJ1-5, reads DTAVSQTPKYLVTQMGNDKSIKCEQNLGHDTMYWYKQDSKKFLKIMFSYNNKELIINETVPNRFSPKSPDKAHLNLHINSLELGDSAVYFCASSLGLGGNQPQHFGDGTRLSIL.